This T cell receptor (beta chain) was captured by sequencing in a study of identical twins. Points from the study as a whole: Beta out-of-frame sequences showed weaker excess twin sharing.

MiXCR, applied by TCRdb to the 5' RACE reads, yields one record per CDR3 protein. The sample has about 700,000 distinct CDR3 sequences, 5.5% to 7.5% seen once. At least ten counts were recorded for this clonotype. Its antigen is not identified. This sequence was found in a man younger than 30 in good health. Sequenced sample: naive T cells sorted from blood.

This chain's CDR3 is CASSSDRGNQPQHF. The CDR3 DNA reads TGTGCCAGCAGCTCCGACAGGGGCAATCAGCCCCAGCATTTT. The chain is built from TRBV4-2 and TRBJ1-5, with 7 bases fitting TRBD1. This CDR3 comprises 14 residues. V shed 5 bases and J 2 bases; nucleotides not matched to a gene: 3. Germline lookup yields CDR1 LGHNA and CDR2 YNFKEQ.